Shown below are 9 T cell receptor beta chains from a single sample sequenced in a study of T cell repertoires in aging, cancer and after chemotherapy. Multiplex touch-down PCR with TRB-A/B primers amplified rearranged V-D-J TRB sequences. TCRdb reanalysed the multiplex PCR reads using MiXCR and keeps one entry per CDR3 protein. The data contain more than 950 distinct CDR3 sequences, 25% to 30% of them seen just once; the ten biggest clones take up 11% to 15%. TCR beta rearrangements were amplified from peripheral blood genomic DNA. Sequences were obtained from blood. Receptors were obtained from a human donor with a blood cancer.

In its sample, this clonotype was seen a few times. This chain uses TRBV4-2 with TRBJ2-1; 7 positions match TRBD2. The CDR3 is 15 residues long. The germline CDR1 and CDR2 sequences are LGHNA and YNFKEQ. V gave up 4 bases and J gave up 4 bases; unmatched junction bases: 7. CDR3 protein: CASSPPSGAYNEQFF. The CDR3 nucleotides are TGTGCCAGCAGCCCCCCTAGCGGAGCTTACAATGAGCAGTTCTTC.

This clonotype is termed large. The chain employs TRBV18 and TRBJ2-7; D is unresolved. V was pared by 4 bases and J by 5 bases, with 12 bases between. Per the germline V gene, CDR1 is KGHSH and CDR2 is LQKENI. This CDR3 region has 13 residues. CDR3 sequence: CASSRAGLDEQYF. The CDR3 DNA is TGTGCCAGCTCACGGGCTGGGCTCGACGAGCAGTACTTC.

By proportion, this clonotype is large. The V call is TRBV18, the J call TRBJ2-5, with D perhaps given as TRBD1 or TRBD2 (5 bases each). Trimming pared 3 bases from V and 3 bases from J, leaving 11 bases between. Germline V gene data show CDR1 as KGHSH and CDR2 as LQKENI. The CDR3 covers 14 residues. CDR3 loop: CASSPRDGEETQYF. The DNA for the CDR3 is TGTGCCAGCTCACCCAGGGACGGGGAAGAGACCCAGTACTTC.

This clonotype is medium-sized (0.01 to 0.1%) by share. In DNA form, the CDR3 reads TGCGCCAGCAGCTTGGTCGCGGGACAGGGTTACGAGCAGTACTTC. Translation gives CASSLVAGQGYEQYF. The rearrangement links TRBV5-1 to TRBJ2-7; TRBD1 agrees at 9 bases. The germline V gene encodes CDR1 SGHRS and CDR2 YFSETQ. This CDR3 is built from 15 residues. Losses at the gene ends were 0 bases for V and 4 bases for J; bases not matched to a gene: 5. Looking up the rest from reference TRBV5-1 and TRBJ2-7 gives the full variable domain: KAGVTQTPRYLIKTRGQQVTLSCSPISGHRSVSWYQQTPGQGLQFLFEYFSETQRNKGNFPGRFSGRQFSNSRSEMNVSTLELGDSALYLCASSLVAGQGYEQYFGPGTRLTVT.

By proportion, this clonotype is large. This sequence joins TRBV27 and TRBJ2-4; perhaps TRBD1 as D (5 bases). The CDR3 spans 13 residues. Per the germline V gene, CDR1 is MNHEY and CDR2 is SMNVEV (reference sequence). V was trimmed by 0 bases and J by 12 bases, leaving 12 bases between them. CDR3 sequence reads: CASSLSYRSHQYF. CDR3 nucleotide sequence: TGTGCCAGCAGTTTATCGTACAGGAGCCATCAGTACTTC.

CDR3 nucleotide sequence: TGTGCCAGCAGCTTATATGGCAGGGAGGAGACCCAGTACTTC. Translation: CASSLYGREETQYF. The V gene is TRBV7-6, the J gene TRBJ2-5; D may match TRBD1 or TRBD2 (5 bases each). The CDR3 has 14 amino acids. Germline lookup yields CDR1 SGHVS and CDR2 FNYEAQ. V was pared by 2 bases and J by 5 bases, with 12 bases between.

Within the sample, this clonotype is medium-sized. V is TRBV5-1 and J is TRBJ2-1, with D hard to call. The germline V and J ends were trimmed by 5 bases and 0 bases, with 9 bases remaining between them. This CDR3 has 14 residues. Germline CDR1 reads SGHRS; CDR2 reads YFSETQ. CDR3 in DNA: TGCGCCAGCAGTGCATTGAACTCCTACAATGAGCAGTTCTTC. This gives the protein CASSALNSYNEQFF.

This clonotype counts as medium-sized. The rearrangement joins TRBV7-2 to TRBJ2-7; TRBD2 matches at 9 bases. V dropped 4 bases and J dropped 2; count of bases not matched to a gene: 6. This CDR3 contains 15 residues. Per the germline V gene, CDR1 is SGHTA and CDR2 is FQGNSA. CDR3 bases: TGTGCCAGCAGCTATCAAGCGGGAGGAACCTACGAGCAGTACTTC. It is translated as CASSYQAGGTYEQYF.

Regarding this clonotype: A much larger clone differs by one base, so this may be a read error. The chain has TRBV7-2 and TRBJ2-7; the match to TRBD2 covers 9 bases. This CDR3 spans 15 amino acids. J was trimmed by 2 bases and V by 5 bases; bases with no gene match: 7. Germline assignment: CDR1 SGHTA and CDR2 FQGNSA. The CDR3 bases are TGTGCCAGCAGCCATCAAGCGGGAGGAACCTACGAGCAGTACTTC. It yields the protein CASSHQAGGTYEQYF. The complete variable domain, with remaining parts taken from reference TRBV7-2 and TRBJ2-7, reads GAGVSQSPSNKVTEKGKDVELRCDPISGHTALYWYRQSLGQGLEFLIYFQGNSAPDKSGLPSDRFSAERTGGSVSTLTIQRTQQEDSAVYLCASSHQAGGTYEQYFGPGTRLTVT.